This T cell receptor (beta chain) derives from a study of shared clonotypes between healthy human individuals. Deep level was the assay's run setting. The assay was immunoSEQ multiplex PCR, and TCRdb's table has in-frame clones only and misses some. The sample shows 1.5 million to 2.5 million clones, about 94% of them seen only once. Terminally differentiated effector memory CD45RA+ cells were excluded by CCR7 positive selection of CD45RO-negative cells. Note on this clone: Other DNA sequences in this sample translate to the same CDR3.

This CDR3 region has 15 residues. The V and J ends lost 2 bases and 1 base respectively, with 6 bases between them. The germline CDR1 and CDR2 sequences are MDHEN and SYDVKM. The rearrangement uses TRBV28 and TRBJ2-6, with D possibly matching TRBD1 (6 bases). This TCR derives from a man aged 18 to 35 in good health. Sequencing was done on a sample of naive CD8+ T cells sorted from blood. CDR3 in amino acids: CASSLTGSGANVLTF. CDR3 nucleotide sequence: TGTGCCAGCAGTTTAACAGGGTCTGGGGCCAACGTCCTGACTTTC.